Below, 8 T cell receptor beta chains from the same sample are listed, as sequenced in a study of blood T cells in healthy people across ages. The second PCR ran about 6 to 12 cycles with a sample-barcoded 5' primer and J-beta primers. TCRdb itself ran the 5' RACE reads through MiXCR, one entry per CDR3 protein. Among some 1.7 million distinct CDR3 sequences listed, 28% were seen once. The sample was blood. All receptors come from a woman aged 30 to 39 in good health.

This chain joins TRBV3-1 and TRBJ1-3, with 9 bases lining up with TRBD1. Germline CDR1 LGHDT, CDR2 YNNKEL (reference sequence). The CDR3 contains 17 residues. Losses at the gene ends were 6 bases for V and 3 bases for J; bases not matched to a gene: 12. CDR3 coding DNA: TGTGCCAGCAGAAAACTGCCGGGACAGGGAGGTGGAAACACCATATATTTT. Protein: CASRKLPGQGGGNTIYF. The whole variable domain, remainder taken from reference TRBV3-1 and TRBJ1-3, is DTAVSQTPKYLVTQMGNDKSIKCEQNLGHDTMYWYKQDSKKFLKIMFSYNNKELIINETVPNRFSPKSPDKAHLNLHINSLELGDSAVYFCASRKLPGQGGGNTIYFGEGSWLTVV.

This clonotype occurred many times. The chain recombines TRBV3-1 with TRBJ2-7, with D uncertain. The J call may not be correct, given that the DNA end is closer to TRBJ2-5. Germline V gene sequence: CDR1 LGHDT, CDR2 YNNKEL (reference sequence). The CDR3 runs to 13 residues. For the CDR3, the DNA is TGTGCCAGCAGCCAAGACAGCGACGGGACCCAGTACTTC. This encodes CASSQDSDGTQYF.

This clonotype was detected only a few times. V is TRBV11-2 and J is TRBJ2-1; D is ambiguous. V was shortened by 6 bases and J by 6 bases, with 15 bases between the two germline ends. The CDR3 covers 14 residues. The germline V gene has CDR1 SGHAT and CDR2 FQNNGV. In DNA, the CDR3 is TGTGCCAGCAGTCAAGTCCGGCGCCCCAATGAGCAGTTCTTC. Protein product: CASSQVRRPNEQFF. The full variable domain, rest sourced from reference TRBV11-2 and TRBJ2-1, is EAGVAQSPRYKIIEKRQSVAFWCNPISGHATLYWYQQILGQGPKLLIQFQNNGVVDDSQLPKDRFSAERLKGVDSTLKIQPAKLEDSAVYLCASSQVRRPNEQFFGPGTRLTVL.

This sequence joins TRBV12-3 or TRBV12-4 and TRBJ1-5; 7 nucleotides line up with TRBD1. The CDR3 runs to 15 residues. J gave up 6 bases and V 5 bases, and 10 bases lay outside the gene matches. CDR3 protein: CASSPGAGGPQPQHF. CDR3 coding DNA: TGTGCCAGCAGTCCGGGGGCAGGGGGACCTCAGCCCCAGCATTTT.

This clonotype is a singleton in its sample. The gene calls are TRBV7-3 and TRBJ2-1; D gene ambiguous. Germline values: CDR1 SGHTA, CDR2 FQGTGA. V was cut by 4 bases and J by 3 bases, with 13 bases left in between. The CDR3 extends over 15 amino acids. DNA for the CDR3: TGTGCCAGCAGCTCACCCTTGCGTGGCTACAATGAGCAGTTCTTC. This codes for CASSSPLRGYNEQFF.

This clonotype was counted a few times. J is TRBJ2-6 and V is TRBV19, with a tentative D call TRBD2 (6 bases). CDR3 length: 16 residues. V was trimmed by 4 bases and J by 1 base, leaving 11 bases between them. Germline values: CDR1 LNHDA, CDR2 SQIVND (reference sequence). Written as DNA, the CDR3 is TGTGCCAGTAGTAGCCGGGGACTTTCTGGGGCCAACGTCCTGACTTTC. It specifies CASSSRGLSGANVLTF.

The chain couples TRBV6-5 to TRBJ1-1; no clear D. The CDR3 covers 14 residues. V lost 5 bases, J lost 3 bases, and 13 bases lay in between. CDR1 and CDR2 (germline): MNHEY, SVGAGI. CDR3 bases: TGTGCCAGCAGTCTAACGTGGCAGGACACTGAAGCTTTCTTT. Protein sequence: CASSLTWQDTEAFF.

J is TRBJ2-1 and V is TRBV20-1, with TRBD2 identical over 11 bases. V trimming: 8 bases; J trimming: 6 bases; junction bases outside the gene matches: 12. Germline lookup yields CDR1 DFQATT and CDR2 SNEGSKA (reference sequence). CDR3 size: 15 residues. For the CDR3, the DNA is TGCAGTATGATACTAGCGGGGGTGGTAATCAATGAGCAGTTCTTC. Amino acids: CSMILAGVVINEQFF.